Each of the 25 T cell receptor beta chains below was sequenced from the same sample in a study of CD8+ T cells in alopecia areata. Reverse transcribed after extraction, RNA yielded cDNA as the sequencing template. The method was immunoSEQ multiplex PCR; TCRdb's version includes in-frame clones alone and lacks a portion of them. The table records 200,000 to 250,000 clones, about 50% of them present only once. Treatment in this sample: oral pan-JAK inhibitor, 5-10 mg twice daily. Specimen: CD4+ T cells sorted from blood, collected at week 4, from a patient treated with tofacitinib. The receptors were sampled from a human donor with alopecia areata.

This clone came up a few times. The chain joins TRBV5-4 to TRBJ2-3, with 7 bases fitting TRBD2. The CDR3 is 12 residues long. The germline gives CDR1 SGHNT, CDR2 YYREEE (reference sequence). The ends lost 4 bases at V and 11 bases at J; junction bases unmatched: 7. CDR3 DNA: TGTGCCAGCAGCCTTCGGGGGGACTTGCAGTATTTT. This translates into CASSLRGDLQYF.

The rearrangement uses TRBV30 and TRBJ2-3; 8 nucleotides agree with TRBD2. This CDR3 spans 14 amino acids. The V gene's germline CDR1 is GTSNPN and CDR2 SVGIG (reference sequence). With V trimmed by 3 bases and J by 2 bases, 4 bases remained unmatched. The CDR3 DNA is TGTGCCTGGAGGCGCGGGGGGCACACAGATACGCAGTATTTT. It codes for CAWRRGGHTDTQYF.

The gene calls are TRBV18 and TRBJ1-1; 7 bases line up with TRBD1. The CDR3 extends over 14 amino acids. V shed 3 bases, J shed 5 bases, and the junction held 6 bases outside the gene matches. Germline assignment: CDR1 KGHSH and CDR2 LQKENI. CDR3 sequence reads: CASSPTTGLTEAFF. The CDR3 coding sequence is TGTGCCAGCTCACCTACGACAGGGTTGACTGAAGCTTTCTTT.

V usage is TRBV30 and J usage is TRBJ1-6, with D tentatively TRBD1 (6 bases). This CDR3 comprises 14 residues. V was pared by 1 base and J by 8 bases, with 12 bases between. Germline assignment: CDR1 GTSNPN and CDR2 SVGIG (reference sequence). CDR3 sequence reads: CAWSARGGDSPLHF. The CDR3 DNA reads TGTGCCTGGAGTGCCAGGGGCGGCGATTCACCCCTCCACTTT.

The chain is built from TRBV25-1 and TRBJ2-3; 9 bases align to TRBD1. V shed 10 bases, J shed 4 bases, and the junction held 9 bases outside the gene matches. This CDR3 spans 14 amino acids. CDR1 MGHDK and CDR2 SYGVNS come from the germline V gene. CDR3 nucleotides: TGTGCCACCACCGCGGGACAGGGTTCAGATACGCAGTATTTT. Residues: CATTAGQGSDTQYF.

This clone was recorded a few times. The rearrangement uses TRBV25-1 and TRBJ2-3, with 11 bases fitting TRBD1. Germline CDR1 MGHDK, CDR2 SYGVNS. The J segment lost 6 bases and the V segment lost 3 bases, leaving 11 bases of the junction unmatched. The CDR3 contains 17 residues. Written as DNA, the CDR3 is TGTGCCAGCAGTGATTCGCCCACGGACAGGGGGCCGGATACGCAGTATTTT. This codes for CASSDSPTDRGPDTQYF.

V is TRBV30 and J is TRBJ2-6, with TRBD1 as a possible D gene (6 bases). V lost 3 bases and J lost 0, with 12 bases in between. The CDR3 extends over 16 amino acids. CDR1 is GTSNPN and CDR2 is SVGIG in the germline V gene (reference sequence). The CDR3 is CAWSDPGHSGANVLTF. CDR3 nucleotide sequence: TGTGCCTGGAGCGACCCGGGACACTCTGGGGCCAACGTCCTGACTTTC.

The genes are TRBV9 and TRBJ2-3; no reliable D call. The CDR3 sequence is 14 residues long. Germline V lookup: CDR1 SGDLS, CDR2 YYNGEE. V dropped 3 bases and J dropped 4 bases, with 12 bases sitting between them. The CDR3 DNA is TGTGCCAGCAGCGACAGTGTGACCGCAGATACGCAGTATTTT. Translated, it gives CASSDSVTADTQYF.

The chain is built from TRBV9 and TRBJ2-3; 12 bases are shared with TRBD2. Looked up from germline, CDR1 is SGDLS and CDR2 is YYNGEE. The V and J ends lost 3 bases and 4 bases, in that order; junction bases with no gene match: 9. This CDR3 contains 17 residues. For the CDR3, the DNA is TGTGCCAGCAGCGCGTCAACTAGCGGGGGGTCGGCAGATACGCAGTATTTT. It encodes CASSASTSGGSADTQYF.

The chain links TRBV29-1 to TRBJ2-7, with TRBD2 matching 8 bases. Germline trimming cut 0 bases from V and 4 bases from J; bases unmatched to any gene: 8. The CDR3 is 15 residues long. Germline-derived CDR1 and CDR2 are SQVTM and ANQGSEA. CDR3 in amino acids: CSVEDRQRGRYEQYF. The CDR3, as DNA: TGCAGCGTTGAAGATCGCCAGCGGGGGCGATACGAGCAGTACTTC.

This chain uses TRBV7-2 with TRBJ2-6, with D unresolved. CDR1 and CDR2 from the germline V gene are SGHTA and FQGNSA. This CDR3 has 15 residues. V was cut by 5 bases and J by 6 bases, with 14 bases left in between. CDR3 DNA sequence: TGTGCCAGCAGCCCCGGTCGGGTAGTGGCCAACGTCCTGACTTTC. Translating it yields CASSPGRVVANVLTF.

The chain combines TRBV30 with TRBJ1-2; D unclear. V dropped 5 bases and J dropped 5 bases, with 15 bases sitting between them. The CDR3 consists of 13 residues. Germline V lookup: CDR1 GTSNPN, CDR2 SVGIG (reference sequence). CDR3 amino acids: CAWCLNVGYGYTF. The CDR3 bases are TGTGCCTGGTGCCTAAACGTGGGGTATGGCTACACCTTC.

This clone occurred a few times. V gene TRBV19 combines with J gene TRBJ2-1; possibly TRBD1 or TRBD2 for D (5 bases each). The CDR3 is 11 amino acids. V lost 3 bases, J lost 10 bases, and 7 bases lay in between. Germline assignment: CDR1 LNHDA and CDR2 SQIVND (reference sequence). The CDR3 nucleotides read TGTGCCAGTAGTATCGAGGGGGAGCAGTTCTTC. Translating it yields CASSIEGEQFF.

This sequence joins TRBV18 and TRBJ2-1; 8 bases are shared with TRBD2. V lost 2 bases, J lost 0 bases, and 9 bases stayed unmatched. Germline values: CDR1 KGHSH, CDR2 LQKENI. The CDR3 contains 18 residues. The CDR3 bases are TGTGCCAGCTCACCAGAACGGGGGGGCATTGGCTCCTACAATGAGCAGTTCTTC. It encodes CASSPERGGIGSYNEQFF.

The chain carries TRBV10-3 and TRBJ1-2, with D unclear. There are 12 residues in the CDR3. The germline V gene has CDR1 ENHRY and CDR2 SYGVKD. The V gene lost 4 bases and the J gene lost 5 bases, with 8 bases spanning the gap. The CDR3 spells CAISGVSYGYTF. The CDR3 DNA follows: TGTGCCATCAGTGGAGTCTCGTATGGCTACACCTTC.

This rearrangement joins TRBV29-1 to TRBJ2-5; D remains ambiguous. This CDR3 comprises 14 residues. The V gene's germline CDR1 is SQVTM and CDR2 ANQGSEA. Between the trimmed V and J ends, which lost 5 bases and 4 bases, there was a span of 17 bases. The CDR3 DNA follows: TGCAGCGTTCGCTCGCTTCTTATTCGAGAGACCCAGTACTTC. The encoded protein is CSVRSLLIRETQYF.

The chain links TRBV27 to TRBJ1-6, with TRBD1 matching 11 bases. V gave up 5 bases and J gave up 6 bases; unmatched junction bases: 12. This CDR3 spans 18 amino acids. The germline V gene encodes CDR1 MNHEY and CDR2 SMNVEV (reference sequence). The CDR3 here is CASSPGTGGGIGNSPLHF. The CDR3 DNA follows: TGTGCCAGCAGTCCCGGGACAGGGGGGGGTATTGGTAATTCACCCCTCCACTTT.

CDR3 in DNA: TGTGCCAGCAGTGGCGGGGCCTACGAGCAGTACTTC. Translated: CASSGGAYEQYF. This chain connects TRBV2 to TRBJ2-7, with D possibly being TRBD2 (6 bases). This CDR3 region has 12 residues. V was pared by 4 bases and J by 2 bases, with 6 bases between. In germline, CDR1 is SNHLY, CDR2 FYNNEI.

The CDR3 DNA follows: TGTGCCAGCAGGGCCCGGGGACACTCCTACGAGCAGTACTTC. Translating it yields CASRARGHSYEQYF. The chain uses TRBV2 and TRBJ2-7, with a tentative D call TRBD1 (6 bases). Trimming took off 6 bases at V and 0 bases at J, with 12 bases between the two ends. Germline CDR1 is SNHLY and CDR2 is FYNNEI. The CDR3 runs to 14 residues.

The chain joins TRBV18 to TRBJ2-5; no definite D call. The CDR3 is 15 amino acids. CDR1 and CDR2 (germline): KGHSH, LQKENI. The germline V and J ends were trimmed by 5 bases and 2 bases, with 15 bases remaining between them. For the CDR3, the DNA is TGTGCCAGCTCAACCACTTTTAGCAGTCAAGAGACCCAGTACTTC. This sequence encodes CASSTTFSSQETQYF.

The sample holds one count of this clone. This chain joins TRBV5-6 and TRBJ2-1; 7 bases agree with TRBD1. The germline CDR1 and CDR2 sequences are SGHDT and YYEEEE. The CDR3 is 16 residues long. V shed 4 bases, J shed 12 bases, and the junction held 19 bases outside the gene matches. CDR3 amino acids: CASSETGTENEYGQFF. The DNA for the CDR3 is TGTGCCAGCAGCGAAACGGGGACAGAGAATGAATACGGGCAGTTCTTC.

The rearrangement uses TRBV29-1 and TRBJ2-4; the D gene is possibly TRBD1 (6 bases). Trimming pared 6 bases from V and 0 bases from J, leaving 15 bases between. The germline gives CDR1 SQVTM, CDR2 ANQGSEA. This CDR3 region has 15 residues. The CDR3 reads CSVVGDKIAKNIQYF. The CDR3, as DNA: TGCAGCGTAGTTGGGGACAAGATAGCCAAAAACATTCAGTACTTC.

V usage is TRBV25-1 and J usage is TRBJ1-2; D might be TRBD1 (5 bases). There are 13 residues in the CDR3. Trimming took 4 bases from V and 7 from J, leaving 13 bases between them. Germline values: CDR1 MGHDK, CDR2 SYGVNS. The CDR3 here is CASSGTAGGGYTF. CDR3 DNA: TGTGCCAGCAGTGGGACGGCGGGGGGTGGCTACACCTTC.

The chain combines TRBV15 with TRBJ2-1; 10 bases agree with TRBD1. With V trimmed by 4 bases and J by 6 bases, 9 bases remained unmatched. This CDR3 region has 16 residues. The germline V gene encodes CDR1 LNHNV and CDR2 YYDKDF (reference sequence). The CDR3 nucleotides read TGTGCCACCAGCACCGCCGGGACAGGGGACTTCAATGAGCAGTTCTTC. This gives the protein CATSTAGTGDFNEQFF.

The rearrangement links TRBV2 to TRBJ2-1, with TRBD1 as a possible D gene (5 bases). CDR3 length: 11 amino acids. Trimming took 7 bases from V and 5 from J, leaving 6 bases between them. Germline V gives CDR1 SNHLY, CDR2 FYNNEI. The CDR3 loop reads CASTGNNEQFF. In DNA, the CDR3 is TGTGCCAGCACAGGGAACAATGAGCAGTTCTTC. Full variable domain (outside the CDR3, taken from reference TRBV2 and TRBJ2-1): EPEVTQTPSHQVTQMGQEVILRCVPISNHLYFYWYRQILGQKVEFLVSFYNNEISEKSEIFDDQFSVERPDGSNFTLKIRSTKLEDSAMYFCASTGNNEQFFGPGTRLTVL.